A single sample gave rise to the 5 T cell receptor beta chains below, sequenced in a study of beta chain features in type 1 diabetes. Whole-study results and caveats: Moderate yet significant TCRB CDR3 shortening was seen in Type 1 diabetes patients in all four CD4+ subsets.

Antigens for these TCRs are unknown. Expressed TCRB transcripts were sequenced, since all the RNA that had been isolated was reverse transcribed. Data came from immunoSEQ multiplex PCR; TCRdb stores just in-frame clones and leaves some out. The table lists 100,000 to 150,000 clones, 17% of them singletons. Material for sequencing was central memory CD4+ T cells from blood. The receptor set was obtained from a man younger than 30 with type 1 diabetes.

This chain connects TRBV30 to TRBJ2-2; tentative D call: TRBD2 (6 bases). The CDR3 totals 14 residues. Germline loops: CDR1 GTSNPN, CDR2 SVGIG (reference sequence). V gave up 5 bases and J gave up 8 bases, with 18 bases separating them. CDR3 nucleotide sequence: TGTGCCTGGGCCCAAGCGGGTCGTAGGGGGGAGCTGTTTTTT. As protein: CAWAQAGRRGELFF.

This chain links TRBV5-4 with TRBJ1-4; 9 nucleotides align to TRBD1. The length of the CDR3 is 14 residues. Germline CDR1 is SGHNT and CDR2 is YYREEE (reference sequence). J gave up 11 bases and V 2 bases, and 7 bases lay outside the gene matches. The CDR3: CASSLQGAGEKLFF. Here the CDR3 DNA reads TGTGCCAGCAGCTTACAGGGGGCGGGGGAGAAACTGTTTTTT. Together with reference TRBV5-4 and TRBJ1-4, the CDR3 gives the full variable domain: ETGVTQSPTHLIKTRGQQVTLRCSSQSGHNTVSWYQQALGQGPQFIFQYYREEENGRGNFPPRFSGLQFPNYSSELNVNALELDDSALYLCASSLQGAGEKLFFGSGTQLSVL.

This clone showed up just a few times. The rearrangement uses TRBV28 and TRBJ2-5, with 7 bases fitting TRBD1. Germline-derived CDR1 and CDR2 are MDHEN and SYDVKM. Trimming at V came to 6 bases and at J to 1 base, leaving 8 bases not matched to a gene. The CDR3 covers 15 residues. The CDR3 DNA reads as TGTGCCAGCAGCTGGAGACAGGGCACCCAAGAGACCCAGTACTTC. Its translation: CASSWRQGTQETQYF.

This clone occurred a few times. This rearrangement joins TRBV7-6 to TRBJ2-1; 8 nucleotides line up with TRBD2. V gave up 3 bases and J gave up 8 bases; unmatched junction bases: 3. The CDR3 consists of 13 residues. Germline CDR1 and CDR2: SGHVS and FNYEAQ. The CDR3 DNA follows: TGTGCCAGCAGCTTGGGACTAGTTGATGAGCAGTTCTTC. It codes for CASSLGLVDEQFF.

The chain employs TRBV2 and TRBJ2-1; no reliable D call. V lost 3 bases to trimming and J lost 12 bases, with 6 bases between them. The CDR3 totals 10 residues. Per germline, CDR1 SNHLY and CDR2 FYNNEI. For the CDR3, the DNA is TGTGCCAGCAGTGACTTAGTGCAGTTCTTC. Amino acid sequence: CASSDLVQFF.